The 3 T cell receptor beta chains listed next were all sequenced from one sample in a study of T cells in Graves' hyperthyroidism and ophthalmopathy. RNA transcripts gave rise to amplified TCR beta CDR3 regions. The TCR CDR3 was amplified in a first-round RT-PCR using the HTBI primer set. Each CDR3 protein is one row after TCRdb ran MiXCR on the multiplex PCR reads. The sample carries approximately 610,000 distinct CDR3 sequences, 14% to 15% recorded once. The sequenced material came from blood. Receptors originate from a middle-aged woman with Graves' ophthalmopathy.

V usage is TRBV7-2 and J usage is TRBJ2-2; a weak D match, TRBD1 (6 bases). The germline V gene encodes CDR1 SGHTA and CDR2 FQGNSA. The ends were cut back, 2 bases at V and 7 bases at J, with 14 bases in the middle. This CDR3 has 15 amino acids. The CDR3 sequence: CASSLTRGSRGELFF. CDR3 nucleotide sequence: TGTGCCAGCAGCTTAACAAGGGGGTCGCGCGGGGAGCTGTTTTTT.

The J gene is TRBJ2-7, the V gene TRBV11-1; 10 positions agree with TRBD1. Losses at the gene ends were 1 base for V and 12 bases for J; bases not matched to a gene: 18. Germline assignment: CDR1 SGHAT and CDR2 FQDESV (reference sequence). The CDR3 is 17 residues long. The CDR3 is CASSLGEDGTGVFSRYF. Here the CDR3 DNA reads TGTGCCAGCAGCTTAGGCGAGGATGGGACAGGGGTATTTTCGCGGTACTTC.

This clonotype was picked up many times. CDR3 nucleotides: TGCAGCGTTGACCCGGGGGGAGCTGAAGCTTTCTTT. The encoded protein is CSVDPGGAEAFF. The chain carries TRBV29-1 and TRBJ1-1; tentatively, D is TRBD1 (5 bases). CDR3 length: 12 amino acids. V lost 3 bases and J 6 bases, leaving 11 bases between the germline ends. Germline assignment: CDR1 SQVTM and CDR2 ANQGSEA.